The TCR beta chain under discussion was sequenced for a study of OX40 agonist ivuxolimab in advanced cancers. In the study overall: Ivuxolimab was an agonistic, fully human IgG2 monoclonal antibody directed against OX40 (CD134), a costimulatory receptor. Prior anti-PD-1, anti-PD-L1 or anti-CTLA-4 therapy was permitted, and 35% to 40% of dose-escalation patients had received checkpoint inhibitors. In the dose-escalation cohort, 75% to 85% of patients were male, and the mean age was roughly 60 years with a range of roughly 20 to 85. Intravenous ivuxolimab was administered to patients every 2 weeks at six dose levels: 0.01, 0.1, 0.3, 1.5, 3 and 10 mg/kg. Among the 50 to 55 dose-escalation patients, about 20 had hepatocellular carcinoma, roughly 15 melanoma, 9 renal cell carcinoma and 9 head and neck cancer. The monotherapy dose-escalation portion (N ≈ 50 patients) of the phase I ivuxolimab trial is reported in the paper. Peripheral TCRbeta sequencing was intended to test whether TCR sequence diversity was altered and clonal T-cell expansion was caused by ivuxolimab. Partial responses occurred in three dose-escalation patients: two with cutaneous melanoma and one with hepatocellular carcinoma. Paper-wide results and their limitations: Antigen specificity was not determined for the clonally expanded peripheral T cells. After ivuxolimab, expanded clones were on average more numerous among CD8+ T cells than among CD4+ T cells. Low levels of normalized T-cell clonal expansion were also seen in some patients who did not respond. At doses of 0.1 to 3.0 mg/kg, clonal expansion of both CD4+ and CD8+ blood T cells was observed from baseline to week 6. In partial responders in the 0.1-3.0 mg/kg groups, normalized peripheral clonal expansion was found to be among the lowest, especially among CD8+ T cells.

Regarding this clone: Its binding antigen is unknown. It has no much larger one-base neighbor in the sample; base qualities were not kept.

The CDR3 measures 15 amino acids from cysteine to phenylalanine. The retained sequence is limited to the CDR3, 45 bases, with the frame set at the first base. Trimming accounts for 6 bases at V and 3 bases at J, while the number of junction bases matched to no gene is 9. CDR1 and CDR2, per the germline V gene, are MNHEY and SVGAGI. The trial excluded patients who had a history of autoimmune disease or were on systemic immunosuppression. Peripheral blood for TCR sequencing was collected from all dose cohorts at baseline, on cycle 4 day 1, and on cycle 7 day 1. Samples were obtained from an open-label, multicenter, first-in-human phase I dose-escalation trial of ivuxolimab. Adults with locally advanced or metastatic head and neck squamous cell, hepatocellular, melanoma or renal cell carcinoma were enrolled in the trial. Before TCR sequencing, CD4+ and CD8+ T cells were separately sorted from peripheral blood.

Genomic DNA was isolated from the sorted cells so that the TCRbeta CDR3 region could be sequenced. The immunoSEQ Assay was used to sequence the TCRbeta CDR3 regions. This is the immuneACCESS table as TCRdb keeps it, with only in-frame sequences that have V and J called. A part of the clones is gone; compared with another copy, unresolved V genes explain less than half, and the rest is unexplained. The table for this sample lists 25,000 to 35,000 clones; roughly 80% of them were counted only once. Of the sample, roughly a sixth falls within the top ten clones. Sequencing was performed on CD4+ or CD8+ T cells sorted from blood, taken in a trial of the OX40 agonist ivuxolimab. The rearranged segments are TRBV6-5 and TRBJ2-7; TRBD1 aligns with 9 central bases. The TCR originated in an adult with an advanced solid tumor such as melanoma, head and neck, liver or kidney cancer. The CDR3 in this case is CASRPPGTGIYEQYF. The DNA is as follows: TGTGCCAGCAGACCCCCCGGGACAGGGATCTACGAGCAGTACTTC.